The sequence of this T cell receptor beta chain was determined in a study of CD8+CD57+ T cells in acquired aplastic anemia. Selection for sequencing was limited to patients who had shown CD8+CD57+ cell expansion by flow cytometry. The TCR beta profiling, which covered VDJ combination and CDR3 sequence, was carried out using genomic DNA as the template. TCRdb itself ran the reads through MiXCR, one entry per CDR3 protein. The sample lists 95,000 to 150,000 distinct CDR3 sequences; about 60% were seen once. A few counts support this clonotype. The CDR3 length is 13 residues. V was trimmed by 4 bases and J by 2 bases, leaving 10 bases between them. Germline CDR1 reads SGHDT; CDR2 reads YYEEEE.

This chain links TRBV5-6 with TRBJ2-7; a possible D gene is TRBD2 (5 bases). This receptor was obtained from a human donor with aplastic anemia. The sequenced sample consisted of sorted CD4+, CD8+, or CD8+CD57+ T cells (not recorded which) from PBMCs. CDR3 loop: CASSRTAPYEQYF. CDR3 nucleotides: TGTGCCAGCAGCCGGACTGCCCCCTACGAGCAGTACTTC.